This T cell receptor beta chain was sequenced in a study of memory CD4+ T cells and cytomegalovirus serostatus. Study-wide context: Healthy Belgian adult donors included several CMV-positive and some 25 CMV-negative people. Study-level findings and limits: The CMV-associated TCR signature appears largely within the CD4+ memory repertoire.

The assay was immunoSEQ multiplex PCR, and TCRdb's table has in-frame clones only and misses some. There are some 40,000 clones in the sample; around 80% occur only once, and around 5.2% lies in the top ten. With respect to this clone: Its antigen is currently unknown.

The sort gate was single viable CD3+CD4+CD8-CD45RO+ cells for memory CD4+ T cells. Trimming cost V 0 bases and J 0 bases, with 7 bases left between them. CDR1 and CDR2 (germline): SGHRS, YFSETQ. This CDR3 has 15 residues. The clonotype comes from an adult in good health and CMV-seropositive. V usage is TRBV5-1 and J usage is TRBJ1-5; D remains ambiguous. Sequencing was carried out using memory CD4+ T cells from blood. In nucleotides, the CDR3 is TGCGCCAGCAGCTTGGGTCCGTATAGCAATCAGCCCCAGCATTTT. Its translation: CASSLGPYSNQPQHF.